This note documents a single T cell receptor beta chain sequence. The target antigen is unknown. This entry is derived from a study of T cell responses to AZD1222 COVID-19 vaccine. Study as a whole: Pooled samples include second doses given at about 4 or 12 weeks.

Germline CDR1 reads SGHRS; CDR2 reads YFSETQ. The CDR3 spans 16 residues. V dropped 5 bases and J dropped 2 bases, with 19 bases sitting between them. The protocol was immunoSEQ multiplex PCR, while the TCRdb copy is restricted to in-frame clones and leaves out a portion. This sample has roughly 99,000 clones; under 95% occur once, and the top ten carry approximately 22%. Findings and limits, study-wide: The repertoires were collected only after the peak T cell response. Spike-specific TCR breadth and depth both grew after two AZD1222 doses.

Sequences were derived from peripheral blood, sampled on day 0 of AZD1222 vaccination. The receptor comes from an adult in good health. This chain links TRBV5-1 with TRBJ1-2, with D tentatively TRBD1 (6 bases). For the CDR3, the DNA is TGCGCCAGCAGGTCCCCCGGGGGGGGGCCAAACTATGGCTACACCTTC. It codes for CASRSPGGGPNYGYTF.